The 9 T cell receptor beta chains presented below share a single source sample, sequenced in a study of PD-L1 blockade in urothelial cancer. Time point specified: pretreatment peripheral blood. Clones were read by immunoSEQ multiplex PCR, and TCRdb kept only the in-frame ones, dropping some. The table records about 50,000 clones, about three quarters of them present only once. The starting material was PBMCs, obtained around atezolizumab (anti-PD-L1) treatment. The receptors here all came from a man between 65 and 85 years old with urothelial cancer.

The chain is built from TRBV28 and TRBJ1-5, with D uncertain. CDR1 and CDR2 from the germline V gene are MDHEN and SYDVKM. Trimming stripped 7 bases from V and 5 bases from J, with 18 bases between. The CDR3 covers 15 residues. The CDR3 sequence: CASNRRSRSDQPQHF. CDR3 coding DNA: TGTGCCAGCAATCGGCGATCGAGGAGTGATCAGCCCCAGCATTTT.

The rearrangement joins TRBV6-6 to TRBJ2-2, with a tentative D call TRBD1 (6 bases). CDR1 MNHNY and CDR2 SVGAGI come from the germline V gene (reference sequence). V lost 6 bases, J lost 7 bases, and 15 bases lay in between. The CDR3 is 14 amino acids. The CDR3 nucleotides are TGTGCCAGCAGACTCACAGGGATGGACGGGGAGCTGTTTTTT. Translating gives CASRLTGMDGELFF.

This chain connects TRBV6-5 to TRBJ1-4, with D perhaps TRBD1 (6 bases). The CDR3 sequence is 15 residues long. Germline lookup yields CDR1 MNHEY and CDR2 SVGAGI. V was trimmed by 4 bases and J by 6 bases, leaving 15 bases between them. CDR3 coding DNA: TGTGCCAGCAGTTCCGGGACACGGGTATATGAAAAACTGTTTTTT. As protein: CASSSGTRVYEKLFF.

The chain has TRBV5-1 and TRBJ2-2, with D possibly TRBD1 on 7 matching bases. Trimming removed 1 base at V and 6 bases at J, with 10 bases between. CDR1 SGHRS and CDR2 YFSETQ come from the germline V gene. CDR3 length equals 14 residues. The CDR3, as DNA: TGCGCCAGCAGCTTGCAGGGGGGTTCCGGGGAGCTGTTTTTT. Protein sequence: CASSLQGGSGELFF.

CDR3 bases: TGTGCCAGCAGCACGGGTGTAGAGGAGACCCAGTACTTC. Amino acid sequence: CASSTGVEETQYF. The J gene is TRBJ2-5, the V gene TRBV7-9, with D uncertain. Germline CDR1 reads SEHNR; CDR2 reads FQNEAQ (reference sequence). This CDR3 spans 13 amino acids. V was shortened by 5 bases and J by 5 bases, with 12 bases between the two germline ends.

This rearrangement joins TRBV7-3 to TRBJ2-1, with TRBD1 as a possible D gene (6 bases). CDR1 and CDR2 (germline): SGHTA, FQGTGA. V dropped 5 bases and J dropped 4 bases, with 15 bases sitting between them. This CDR3 is built from 15 residues. CDR3 coding DNA: TGTGCCAGCAGCCCTGGACAGAGGCTTTACAATGAGCAGTTCTTC. It yields the protein CASSPGQRLYNEQFF.

This rearrangement joins TRBV5-6 to TRBJ2-5; D might be TRBD1 (5 bases). Trimming cost V 1 base and J 2 bases, with 6 bases left between them. Germline V gene lookup returns CDR1 SGHDT and CDR2 YYEEEE. The CDR3 is 13 amino acids. CDR3 region: CASSLRQQETQYF. CDR3 bases: TGTGCCAGCAGCTTGCGACAGCAAGAGACCCAGTACTTC.

This clone was recorded a few times. V gene TRBV7-9 combines with J gene TRBJ2-5; 12 bases fit TRBD1. V trimming: 7 bases; J trimming: 4 bases; junction bases outside the gene matches: 7. The CDR3 extends over 15 amino acids. The germline V gene encodes CDR1 SEHNR and CDR2 FQNEAQ (reference sequence). CDR3 loop: CASNRDRGRGETQYF. CDR3 nucleotides: TGTGCCAGCAACCGGGACAGGGGGCGAGGAGAGACCCAGTACTTC.

This clone was counted only a few times. The chain couples TRBV9 to TRBJ2-5; 7 positions agree with TRBD1. V was pared by 3 bases and J by 4 bases, with 3 bases of the junction left unmatched. The germline CDR1 and CDR2 sequences are SGDLS and YYNGEE. There are 13 residues in the CDR3. The CDR3: CASSATGAETQYF. The CDR3 nucleotides read TGTGCCAGCAGCGCCACAGGGGCAGAGACCCAGTACTTC.